This T cell receptor (beta chain) was sequenced during a study of identical twins. Per the germline V gene, CDR1 is MNHEY and CDR2 is SMNVEV (reference sequence). There are 17 residues in the CDR3. Unmatched junction bases numbered 10, after V lost 1 base and J lost 7 bases. The table lists this clonotype with many counts. Its antigen is unknown. TCRdb reprocessed the 5' RACE reads with MiXCR, giving one entry per CDR3 protein. Counted here are approximately 600,000 distinct CDR3 sequences, 7.5% to 10% occurring once; the ten biggest clones make up approximately 3%. Study results and limitations: Donors were not followed over many years; analysis was cross-sectional.

The data were also submitted as part of a second study, on yellow fever vaccine responses in identical twins.

The chain joins TRBV27 to TRBJ2-1; 10 bases match TRBD2. This TCR was recovered from a woman aged 18-29 years in good health. Sequenced: PBMCs. The CDR3 spells CASSLLSSGGPVNEQFF. The DNA of the CDR3 is TGTGCCAGCAGTTTATTGAGTAGCGGGGGGCCTGTGAATGAGCAGTTCTTC.